This TCR beta chain was profiled in a study of blood T cell repertoires in COVID-19. Clones were read by immunoSEQ multiplex PCR, and TCRdb kept only the in-frame ones, dropping some. The sample records about 120,000 clones, about 85% being singletons. Per the germline V gene, CDR1 is KGHSH and CDR2 is LQKENI. Trimming left V 3 bases short and J 5 bases short, with 10 bases between. CDR3 length: 14 amino acids. The chain combines TRBV18 with TRBJ2-2; D is undetermined. Sequencing was carried out using peripheral blood. This sequence originates from a man at least 80 years old with acute or convalescent COVID-19. CDR3 nucleotide sequence: TGTGCCAGCTCACCCCCGGTAAAGACCGGGGAGCTGTTTTTT. Its translation: CASSPPVKTGELFF.